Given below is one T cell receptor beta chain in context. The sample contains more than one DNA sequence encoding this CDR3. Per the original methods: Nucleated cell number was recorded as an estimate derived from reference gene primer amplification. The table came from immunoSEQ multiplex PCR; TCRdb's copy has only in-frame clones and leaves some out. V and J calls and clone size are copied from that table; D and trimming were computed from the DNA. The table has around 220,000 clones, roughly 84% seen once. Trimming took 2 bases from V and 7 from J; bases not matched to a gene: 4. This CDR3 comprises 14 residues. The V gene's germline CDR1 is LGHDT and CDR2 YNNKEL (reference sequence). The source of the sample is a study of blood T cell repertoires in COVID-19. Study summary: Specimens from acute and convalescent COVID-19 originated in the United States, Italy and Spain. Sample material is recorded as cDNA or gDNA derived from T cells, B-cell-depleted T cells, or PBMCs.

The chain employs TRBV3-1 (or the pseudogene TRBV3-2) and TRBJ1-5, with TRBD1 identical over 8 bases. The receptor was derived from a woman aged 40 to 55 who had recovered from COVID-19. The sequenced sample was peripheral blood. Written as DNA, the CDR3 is TGTGCCAGCAGCCAAAGCAGGGGGCGGCAGCCCCAGCATTTT. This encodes CASSQSRGRQPQHF.